This TCR beta chain comes out of a study of blood T cell repertoires in COVID-19 (dated by TCRdb to the early 2020s). Regarding the complete study: Samples covering the acute and convalescent phases of COVID-19 were provided by collaborators in the United States, Italy and Spain. Where available, HLA class I and class II types were taken from metadata supplied by the sample provider and were not determined by assay-based typing. Deeply sampled blood TCRbeta repertoires from subjects exposed to, actively infected with, or recovered from COVID-19 were included in the dataset. The prospective study material was composed of cDNA or gDNA derived from T cells, B-cell-depleted T cells, or PBMCs. The samples were drawn from the first 160 participants of the ongoing ImmuneRACE study and from 1,254 subjects provided by 6 global collaborators. The repertoires were released in a freely available public database intended as a resource for research on the immune response to SARS-CoV-2. Sample metadata almost always included a de-identified subject ID, COVID-19 status, age in years and sex.

TCRbeta CDR3 regions were amplified from genomic DNA by means of the immunoSEQ Assay, a bias-controlled multiplex PCR. The original methods were these. Within the assay, amplification of reference gene primers was used to estimate how many nucleated cells each sample contained. To quantify the absolute abundance of each unique TCRbeta CDR3 rearrangement, sequence reads were collapsed and filtered. For each sample, productive Simpson clonality was calculated by taking the square root of Simpson's diversity index across productive rearrangements. What TCRdb holds here is the immuneACCESS table cut down to in-frame rearrangements. Part of the clones is not present; checked against another copy, under half of the missing clones reflect an unresolved V gene, and the others are unexplained. V and J calls and clone size are copied from that table; D and trimming were computed from the DNA. Counted in this sample were about 150,000 clones; around nine tenths of them appeared once. The ten largest account for approximately 0.6% of the sample.

Trimming leaves V shorter by 6 bases and J shorter by 4 bases, with the junction holding 4 bases beyond the gene matches. The CDR3 has 14 amino acids, counting the end cysteine and phenylalanine. Left in the record is the CDR3 DNA by itself, 42 bases read in frame from the first base. As encoded in the germline V gene, CDR1 is MGHDK while CDR2 is SYGVNS. Overall results and qualifications from the work: Clinical and demographic metadata were provided uncurated, with the amount varying by source and participant.

Comment on this clone: There is no known antigen for this receptor. One base away there is no much larger clone; base qualities are not given.

In Seattle, one collaborating source enrolled patients while the infection was active and tracked those patients longitudinally over the course of disease. Each collaborating institution followed its own protocols to collect whole blood in K2EDTA tubes. For TCRbeta analysis, collaborators shipped samples in one of three forms: frozen whole blood, isolated PBMCs, or DNA extracted from either of those sample types. The V and J segments used are TRBV25-1 and TRBJ2-3; the central 10 bases match TRBD2. Sequencing input: peripheral blood. The receptor's source is a man in his fifties or sixties with COVID-19, enrolled during active disease. The DNA sequence reads TGTGCCAGCAGCCCAAGCGGGAGGGCAGATACGCAGTATTTT. Its protein is CASSPSGRADTQYF.